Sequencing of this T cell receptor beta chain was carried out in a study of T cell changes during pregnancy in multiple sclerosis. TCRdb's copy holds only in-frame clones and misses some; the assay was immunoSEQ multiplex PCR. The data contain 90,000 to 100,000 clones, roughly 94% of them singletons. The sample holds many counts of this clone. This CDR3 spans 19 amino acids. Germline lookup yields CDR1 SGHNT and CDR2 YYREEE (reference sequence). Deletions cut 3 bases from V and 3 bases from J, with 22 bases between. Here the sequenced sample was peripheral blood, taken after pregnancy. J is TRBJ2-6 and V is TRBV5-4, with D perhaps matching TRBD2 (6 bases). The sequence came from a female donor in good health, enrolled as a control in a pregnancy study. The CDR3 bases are TGTGCCAGCAGCTCTCCATTGGGACGGGAGTCGGTTGGGGCCAACGTCCTGACTTTC. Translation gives CASSSPLGRESVGANVLTF.